At least ten counts were recorded for the clone carrying this T cell receptor beta chain. The antigen remains unidentified. Stated time point: patch test 1, 2 weeks after DPC sensitization. Treatment specified: therapeutic diphenylcyclopropenone sensitization with weekly scalp DPC. This entry is derived from a study of human T cells and chemical hapten exposure. Study-level background: Throughout the approximately 24-week study, diphenylcyclopropenone was applied weekly to the patients' scalps. Per-sample TCR yield variability stemmed mainly from small pooled library volume differences. Study conclusions and caveats: Expanded TCRs formed significantly more large CDR3 similarity clusters than controls.

V was shortened by 6 bases and J by 3 bases, with 17 bases between the two germline ends. Germline loops: CDR1 MDHEN, CDR2 SYDVKM. The CDR3 runs 15 residues. MiXCR, run by TCRdb on the RACE reads, gives a single entry per CDR3 protein. The sample yields approximately 100,000 distinct CDR3 sequences, about 10% seen once. The sample in question was whole blood, obtained in connection with sensitization to the hapten diphenylcyclopropenone (DPC). This sequence was found in a woman aged 40 to 55 with alopecia areata. Some clones in this sample may be carry-over from other donors' samples. The chain joins TRBV28 to TRBJ1-1; D possibly corresponds to TRBD1 (6 bases). This chain's CDR3 is CASRGDRLGDTEAFF. The CDR3 DNA sequence: TGTGCCAGCAGAGGAGACAGGCTGGGGGACACTGAAGCTTTCTTT.